Listed below are T cell receptor beta chains from one sample, sequenced in a study of metastatic and nonmetastatic thyroid tumors. TCRdb re-called clones via MiXCR from the PCR reads. The data hold approximately 35,000 clones, with 33% observed a single time. Input material: tumor tissue. These receptors came from a female donor with papillary thyroid cancer or a benign thyroid nodule (not recorded which). Some clones in this sample may be carry-over from other donors' samples. Each CDR3 is given with its conserved first and last residue. The D gene is left open where the match is weak. The size entry is marked missing in some rows and otherwise reads once, few, many or a size class.

v_call: TRBV6-1
clone_size: few
j_call: TRBJ2-3
d_call: TRBD2
cdr3_nt: TGTGCCAGCAGTGACCCGGGACTAGCAACGACAGATACGCAGTATTTT
cdr3_aa: CASSDPGLATTDTQYF

v_call: TRBV12-5
clone_size: NA
j_call: TRBJ2-1
d_call: NA
cdr3_nt: TGTGCTAGTGGCCTAATATGGGGGCAGTTCTTC
cdr3_aa: CASGLIWGQFF

v_call: TRBV6-2/TRBV6-3
clone_size: NA
j_call: TRBJ2-7
d_call: TRBD2
cdr3_nt: TGTGCCAGCAGAAAAGCGGGAGCGGGTGAGCAGTACTTC
cdr3_aa: CASRKAGAGEQYF

v_call: TRBV2
clone_size: few
j_call: TRBJ1-6
d_call: NA
cdr3_nt: TGTGCCAGCAGTGAAGCAGGGATTAATTCACCCCTCCACTTT
cdr3_aa: CASSEAGINSPLHF

v_call: TRBV28
clone_size: few
j_call: TRBJ2-5
d_call: NA
cdr3_nt: TGTGCCAGCAGTAGCCAGGCAGGGAGGCAAGAGACCCAGTACTTC
cdr3_aa: CASSSQAGRQETQYF

v_call: TRBV11-2
clone_size: few
j_call: TRBJ1-5
d_call: NA
cdr3_nt: TGTGCCAGCAGCACTACCTTGGATCAGCCCCAGCATTTT
cdr3_aa: CASSTTLDQPQHF

v_call: TRBV19
clone_size: NA
j_call: TRBJ2-7
d_call: NA
cdr3_nt: TGTGCCAGTAGGGGTACCTACGAGCAGTACTTC
cdr3_aa: CASRGTYEQYF

v_call: TRBV28
clone_size: NA
j_call: TRBJ2-2
d_call: NA
cdr3_nt: TGTGCCAGCAGGGGTGGGGACACCGGGGAGCTGTTTTTT
cdr3_aa: CASRGGDTGELFF

v_call: TRBV28
clone_size: NA
j_call: TRBJ1-3
d_call: NA
cdr3_nt: TGTGCCAGCCACTCACCCGGTGGTTCATGGAACACCATATATTTT
cdr3_aa: CASHSPGGSWNTIYF

v_call: TRBV4-1
clone_size: NA
j_call: TRBJ2-3
d_call: NA
cdr3_nt: TGCGCCAGCAGCCAAGATCCCCGAGCCATATGGGATGGCACAGATACGCAGTATTTT
cdr3_aa: CASSQDPRAIWDGTDTQYF

v_call: TRBV7-8
clone_size: few
j_call: TRBJ2-3
d_call: NA
cdr3_nt: TGTGCCAGCAGCTTACCCACAGATACGCAGTATTTT
cdr3_aa: CASSLPTDTQYF

v_call: TRBV28
clone_size: NA
j_call: TRBJ1-5
d_call: NA
cdr3_nt: TGTGCCAGCAGTTTCGGGGCAGCAATCAAACCCCAGCATTTT
cdr3_aa: CASSFGAAIKPQHF

v_call: TRBV28
clone_size: few
j_call: TRBJ2-1
d_call: TRBD1
cdr3_nt: TGTGCCAGCAAACTTCCTCGGGGACAGGGTTTCAATGAGCAGTTCTTC
cdr3_aa: CASKLPRGQGFNEQFF

v_call: TRBV5-1
clone_size: NA
j_call: TRBJ2-7
d_call: TRBD2
cdr3_nt: TGCGCCAGCAGCTCTCACGGGGGGAGGGAGCAGTACTTC
cdr3_aa: CASSSHGGREQYF

v_call: TRBV13
clone_size: NA
j_call: TRBJ2-1
d_call: NA
cdr3_nt: TGTGCCAGCACCGCGGAGCCGGGACTGAGCTCCTACAATGAGCAGTTCTTC
cdr3_aa: CASTAEPGLSSYNEQFF

v_call: TRBV28
clone_size: many
j_call: TRBJ2-7
d_call: TRBD2
cdr3_nt: TGTGCCAGCAGTTTTTTAGGGACTAGCGGGACCACCTCGATTGAGCAGTACTTC
cdr3_aa: CASSFLGTSGTTSIEQYF

v_call: TRBV6-1
clone_size: few
j_call: TRBJ2-7
d_call: NA
cdr3_nt: TGTGCCAGCAGCAAGAAACAGGGAGGGCCCGACGAGCAGTACTTC
cdr3_aa: CASSKKQGGPDEQYF

v_call: TRBV6-5
clone_size: few
j_call: TRBJ2-6
d_call: NA
cdr3_nt: TGTGCCAGCAGTTACTCGATAAGGGGATTCGGGGCCAACGTCCTGACTTTC
cdr3_aa: CASSYSIRGFGANVLTF

v_call: TRBV7-9
clone_size: NA
j_call: TRBJ1-3
d_call: NA
cdr3_nt: TGTGCCAGCAGCCGAGGGAACAGGGCGTCAGACACCATATATTTT
cdr3_aa: CASSRGNRASDTIYF

v_call: TRBV19
clone_size: few
j_call: TRBJ2-2
d_call: NA
cdr3_nt: TGTGCCAGTAGTCGGCGACAGGTCGCCGGGGAGCTGTTTTTT
cdr3_aa: CASSRRQVAGELFF

v_call: TRBV6-1
clone_size: NA
j_call: TRBJ2-7
d_call: NA
cdr3_nt: TGTGCCAGCAGCTTCGACAGGGACTCTGGTAACTTC
cdr3_aa: CASSFDRDSGNF

v_call: TRBV6-2/TRBV6-3
clone_size: few
j_call: TRBJ1-2
d_call: NA
cdr3_nt: TGTGCCAGCAGTTACTCATGGGGGGCCGGAGATGGCTACACCTTC
cdr3_aa: CASSYSWGAGDGYTF

v_call: TRBV28
clone_size: many
j_call: TRBJ1-6
d_call: NA
cdr3_nt: TGTGCCAGCAGTTTATGGGCAGCAGCTAATTCACCCCTCCACTTT
cdr3_aa: CASSLWAAANSPLHF

v_call: TRBV11-2
clone_size: NA
j_call: TRBJ2-7
d_call: TRBD2
cdr3_nt: TGTGCCAGCAGCCCGGGACTAGCGAACTCCTACGAGCAGTACTTC
cdr3_aa: CASSPGLANSYEQYF

v_call: TRBV28
clone_size: NA
j_call: TRBJ1-6
d_call: NA
cdr3_nt: TGTGCCAGCAGAGGTAATTCACCCCTCCACTTT
cdr3_aa: CASRGNSPLHF

v_call: TRBV6-6
clone_size: NA
j_call: TRBJ2-5
d_call: NA
cdr3_nt: TGTGCCAGCAGTTATTTACTAGACCCCGGGGAGACCCAGTACTTC
cdr3_aa: CASSYLLDPGETQYF

v_call: TRBV12-3/TRBV12-4
clone_size: NA
j_call: TRBJ2-7
d_call: TRBD2
cdr3_nt: TGTGCCAGCACAAACAAAAGGCTAGCGGGCTCCTACGAGCAGTACTTC
cdr3_aa: CASTNKRLAGSYEQYF

v_call: TRBV12-3/TRBV12-4
clone_size: many
j_call: TRBJ1-1
d_call: TRBD1
cdr3_nt: TGTGCCAGCAGTTTGGAGACAGGGTACACTGAAGCTTTCTTT
cdr3_aa: CASSLETGYTEAFF

v_call: TRBV20-1
clone_size: NA
j_call: TRBJ2-1
d_call: TRBD2
cdr3_nt: TGCAGTGCTAGAGATCCGGGTAGCGGGGTCGGTGAGCAGTTCTTC
cdr3_aa: CSARDPGSGVGEQFF

v_call: TRBV28
clone_size: few
j_call: TRBJ1-2
d_call: NA
cdr3_nt: TGTGCCAGCAGTTTAGCGCCGGGACGGAGCTATGGCTACACCTTC
cdr3_aa: CASSLAPGRSYGYTF

v_call: TRBV2
clone_size: few
j_call: TRBJ1-6
d_call: NA
cdr3_nt: TGTGCCAGCAGTGCACCCCTCCACTTT
cdr3_aa: CASSAPLHF

v_call: TRBV6-5
clone_size: few
j_call: TRBJ2-1
d_call: TRBD1
cdr3_nt: TGTGCCAGCAGTTATGGGGCGACAGGGAACAATGAGCAGTTCTTC
cdr3_aa: CASSYGATGNNEQFF

v_call: TRBV6-2/TRBV6-3
clone_size: NA
j_call: TRBJ2-2
d_call: NA
cdr3_nt: TGTGCCAGCAGTTACTCCCTAGGCAACACCGGGGAGCTGTTTTTT
cdr3_aa: CASSYSLGNTGELFF

v_call: TRBV5-1
clone_size: NA
j_call: TRBJ2-2
d_call: NA
cdr3_nt: TGCGCCAGCAGCTTGGCCAAATCGGCGAACACCGGGGAGCTGTTTTTT
cdr3_aa: CASSLAKSANTGELFF

v_call: TRBV20-1
clone_size: NA
j_call: TRBJ2-2
d_call: NA
cdr3_nt: TGCAGTGCTAGAACCACAGGGTCGAACACCGGGGAGCTGTTTTTT
cdr3_aa: CSARTTGSNTGELFF

v_call: TRBV20-1
clone_size: few
j_call: TRBJ2-7
d_call: TRBD2
cdr3_nt: TGCAGTGCTAGAGGGGGCGGGAGCCTCGCCTACGAGCAGTACTTC
cdr3_aa: CSARGGGSLAYEQYF

v_call: TRBV30
clone_size: few
j_call: TRBJ1-6
d_call: TRBD1
cdr3_nt: TGTGCCTGGAACCGGGACAGTAATTCACCCCTCCACTTT
cdr3_aa: CAWNRDSNSPLHF

v_call: TRBV4-1
clone_size: NA
j_call: TRBJ2-5
d_call: NA
cdr3_nt: TGCGCCAGCAGCCGCCTACGGCTGTACCAAGAGACCCAGTACTTC
cdr3_aa: CASSRLRLYQETQYF

v_call: TRBV7-2
clone_size: NA
j_call: TRBJ2-7
d_call: NA
cdr3_nt: TGTGCCAGCAGCTTAGTCGACACATCCTACGAGCAGTACTTC
cdr3_aa: CASSLVDTSYEQYF

v_call: TRBV20-1
clone_size: NA
j_call: TRBJ1-2
d_call: TRBD1
cdr3_nt: TGCAGTGTGACAGGGAACTATGGCTACACCTTC
cdr3_aa: CSVTGNYGYTF

v_call: TRBV12-3/TRBV12-4
clone_size: NA
j_call: TRBJ1-2
d_call: NA
cdr3_nt: TGTGCCAGCAGTTTAGCGCTGGGGGGCGGCTATGGCTACACCTTC
cdr3_aa: CASSLALGGGYGYTF

v_call: TRBV7-3
clone_size: few
j_call: TRBJ2-5
d_call: NA
cdr3_nt: TGTGCCAGCAGCCACCTCGGTGGGAGAGGCGAGACCCAGTACTTC
cdr3_aa: CASSHLGGRGETQYF

v_call: TRBV9
clone_size: NA
j_call: TRBJ2-2
d_call: TRBD2
cdr3_nt: TGTGCCAGCAGCGTAGACCCTAGCGGGAGAGACGGGGAGCTGTTTTTT
cdr3_aa: CASSVDPSGRDGELFF

v_call: TRBV28
clone_size: NA
j_call: TRBJ2-7
d_call: NA
cdr3_nt: TGTGCCAGCACCTCCGGGACGCGAGCCTACGAGCAGTACTTC
cdr3_aa: CASTSGTRAYEQYF

v_call: TRBV19
clone_size: NA
j_call: TRBJ1-1
d_call: NA
cdr3_nt: TGTGCCAGTAGTACCCCACAGGGAAAGAACACTGAAGCTTTCTTT
cdr3_aa: CASSTPQGKNTEAFF

v_call: TRBV14
clone_size: NA
j_call: TRBJ1-6
d_call: NA
cdr3_nt: TGTGCCAGCAGCCCGATACAGGGCTCTAATTCACCCCTCCACTTT
cdr3_aa: CASSPIQGSNSPLHF

v_call: TRBV15
clone_size: few
j_call: TRBJ2-1
d_call: NA
cdr3_nt: TGTGCCACCAGCAGAGATGGGGGCCCCGAGGAGGAGCAGTTCTTC
cdr3_aa: CATSRDGGPEEEQFF

v_call: TRBV5-1
clone_size: NA
j_call: TRBJ2-2
d_call: NA
cdr3_nt: TGCGCCAGCAGCAAACAGGGATCGGACACCGGGGAGCTGTTTTTT
cdr3_aa: CASSKQGSDTGELFF

v_call: TRBV2
clone_size: few
j_call: TRBJ1-3
d_call: NA
cdr3_nt: TGTGCCAGCAGTGAATATAGGGGGTCAAGTGGAAACACCATATATTTT
cdr3_aa: CASSEYRGSSGNTIYF

v_call: TRBV6-2/TRBV6-3
clone_size: few
j_call: TRBJ2-2
d_call: NA
cdr3_nt: TGTGCCGCAACCCCTGCGAACACCGGGGAGCTGTTTTTT
cdr3_aa: CAATPANTGELFF

v_call: TRBV12-3/TRBV12-4
clone_size: few
j_call: TRBJ1-6
d_call: NA
cdr3_nt: TGTGCCAGCAGTCAACTCCTGCAGGGCTCACCCCTCCACTTT
cdr3_aa: CASSQLLQGSPLHF

v_call: TRBV5-4
clone_size: NA
j_call: TRBJ2-3
d_call: NA
cdr3_nt: TGTGCCAGCAGCTTGCTACTCCAGACCCCCTGGGGCTCTAGCACAGATACGCAGTATTTT
cdr3_aa: CASSLLLQTPWGSSTDTQYF

v_call: TRBV4-1
clone_size: NA
j_call: TRBJ1-2
d_call: NA
cdr3_nt: TGCGCCAGCAGCCGCCAAGGCAGATATGGCTACACCTTC
cdr3_aa: CASSRQGRYGYTF